The clone carrying this T cell receptor (beta chain) came up a few times. These data come from a study of cytomegalovirus exposure and HLA in healthy donors. All the people who gave samples were healthy bone marrow donors. PCR employed 60 Vbeta and 13 Jbeta primers. The table came from immunoSEQ multiplex PCR; TCRdb's copy has only in-frame clones and leaves some out. The table lists some 170,000 clones, more than 75% of them singletons. Specimen: PBMCs. The receptor was isolated from a girl aged 10-17 years in good health and CMV-seropositive.

The chain's CDR3 is CASSIGGGETQYF. The CDR3 nucleotides are TGTGCCAGTAGTATAGGTGGAGGCGAGACCCAGTACTTC. The gene calls are TRBV19 and TRBJ2-5; D may be TRBD2 (5 bases). V was clipped by 1 base and J by 5 bases, with 8 bases between them. The CDR3 sequence is 13 residues long. CDR1 and CDR2 from the germline V gene are LNHDA and SQIVND (reference sequence).